This entry concerns a single T cell receptor (beta chain). Its antigen is unidentified. The data were taken from a study of OX40 agonist ivuxolimab in advanced cancers. This CDR3 has 15 amino acids. The germline V gene has CDR1 SGHRS and CDR2 YFSETQ. V shed 0 bases and J shed 1 base, with 8 bases lying between them. The assay was immunoSEQ multiplex PCR, and TCRdb's table has in-frame clones only and misses some. The sample holds approximately 94,000 clones; about 91% are singletons and the top ten take around 0.16%. Study-level points and caveats: The mean number of expanded clones was higher in CD8+ T cells than in CD4+. At 0.1 to 3.0 mg/kg, CD4+ and CD8+ blood T cells expanded clonally by week 6.

The specimen was CD4+ or CD8+ T cells sorted from blood, collected in a trial of the OX40 agonist ivuxolimab. The receptor was derived from an adult with an advanced solid tumor such as melanoma, head and neck, liver or kidney cancer. The chain couples TRBV5-1 to TRBJ1-5; D possibly corresponds to TRBD1 (5 bases). CDR3 residues: CASSLAGGSNQPQHF. The CDR3 bases are TGCGCCAGCAGCTTGGCGGGGGGAAGCAATCAGCCCCAGCATTTT.